The 3 T cell receptor beta chains in this list originate from one sample, sequenced in a study of control samples from healthy donors and cancer patients (dated by TCRdb to 2020 to 2021). Libraries were prepared through the immunoSEQ multiplex PCR assay. The immuneACCESS repertoire file appears here via TCRdb, limited to in-frame rearrangements. These files lack a portion of the clones; in checked studies, under half of the deficit traces to unresolved V genes, and the cause of the others is not known. Within this sample are approximately 130,000 clones, with 89% of them counted one time only. Around 40% of the sample comes from the top ten. The specimen sequenced was blood. The receptors were sampled from a middle-aged man in good health.

The V and J genes are TRBV5-1 and TRBJ2-2; D possibly matches TRBD1 or TRBD2 (6 bases each). Germline CDR1 and CDR2: SGHRS and YFSETQ. Trimming cost V 1 base and J 4 bases, with 11 bases left between them. This CDR3 is 15 amino acids long. In nucleotides, the CDR3 is TGCGCCAGCAGCTTGACGGGGGCGCGCACCGGGGAGCTGTTTTTT. Its translation is CASSLTGARTGELFF.

CDR3 sequence reads: CASSPQRGGADIQYF. The CDR3 coding sequence is TGCGCCAGCAGCCCCCAGCGGGGGGGCGCGGACATTCAGTACTTC. The chain carries TRBV5-1 and TRBJ2-4, with TRBD2 identical over 10 bases. V lost 4 bases, J lost 8 bases, and 9 bases stayed unmatched. The CDR3 contains 15 residues. Per germline, CDR1 SGHRS and CDR2 YFSETQ.

The V call is TRBV12-3 or TRBV12-4, the J call TRBJ2-5; perhaps TRBD2 as D (7 bases). CDR3 length: 13 residues. Trimming removed 5 bases from V and 5 bases from J, with 12 bases in between. CDR3 in DNA: TGTGCCAGCAGTGCTAGGGGGGGGGAGACCCAGTACTTC. Amino acid sequence: CASSARGGETQYF.